These 28 T cell receptor beta chains came from one sample sequenced in a study of cytomegalovirus exposure and HLA in healthy donors listed by TCRdb under 2017. The library relied on the immunoSEQ multiplex PCR assay. TCRdb took over this immuneACCESS table, retaining in-frame rearrangements with V and J assigned. Such tables are incomplete; in checked studies, under half of the missing clones stem from an unresolved V gene, and the remainder is unexplained. The table for this sample lists 130,000 to 150,000 clones; around nine tenths of them were counted only once. Jointly, the top ten make up 7.9% of the sample. Sample: PBMCs. These receptor sequences come from a woman younger than 35 in good health and CMV-seropositive.

Only one count was recorded for this clone. The J gene is TRBJ2-7, the V gene TRBV7-9; 13 bases fit TRBD2. CDR1 SEHNR and CDR2 FQNEAQ come from the germline V gene (reference sequence). J gave up 6 bases and V 7 bases, and 21 bases lay outside the gene matches. The CDR3 is 19 amino acids. In DNA, the CDR3 is TGTGCCAGCACCCACCGGACTAGCGGGAGAGGTTTGCATCCCGGCGAGCAGTACTTC. Translation gives CASTHRTSGRGLHPGEQYF.

V gene TRBV27 combines with J gene TRBJ2-7; TRBD1 agrees at 7 bases. From germline, CDR1 is MNHEY and CDR2 SMNVEV (reference sequence). Germline trimming cut 0 bases from V and 5 bases from J; bases unmatched to any gene: 4. The CDR3 runs to 14 residues. CDR3 nucleotide sequence: TGTGCCAGCAGTTTATCGACAGGGAGCCACGAGCAGTACTTC. This sequence encodes CASSLSTGSHEQYF.

The chain recombines TRBV29-1 with TRBJ1-2, with a possible D match to TRBD1 (5 bases). Germline values: CDR1 SQVTM, CDR2 ANQGSEA. The CDR3 totals 14 residues. V was pared by 6 bases and J by 4 bases, with 18 bases between. The CDR3 loop reads CSVALQGLLYGYTF. The CDR3 nucleotides are TGCAGCGTAGCTCTGCAGGGTCTCCTCTATGGCTACACCTTC.

The V call is TRBV27, the J call TRBJ2-1; 8 bases are a match to TRBD2. The V gene's germline CDR1 is MNHEY and CDR2 SMNVEV (reference sequence). V trimming: 3 bases; J trimming: 0 bases; junction bases outside the gene matches: 4. The CDR3 is made up of 16 amino acids. DNA for the CDR3: TGTGCCAGCAGTTTTTCAGCGGGAGACTCCTACAATGAGCAGTTCTTC. The encoded protein is CASSFSAGDSYNEQFF.

This chain links TRBV5-6 with TRBJ1-1, with a possible D match to TRBD1 (5 bases). Germline CDR1 is SGHDT and CDR2 is YYEEEE. V was shortened by 4 bases and J by 6 bases, with 13 bases between the two germline ends. The CDR3 is made up of 13 amino acids. CDR3 loop: CASSPAGDAEAFF. CDR3 sequence (DNA): TGTGCCAGCAGCCCGGCGGGGGATGCTGAAGCTTTCTTT.

The chain uses TRBV29-1 and TRBJ2-1; D is possibly TRBD2 (5 bases). The germline V and J ends were trimmed by 4 bases and 6 bases, with 22 bases remaining between them. CDR1 and CDR2 from the germline V gene are SQVTM and ANQGSEA. CDR3 length: 16 amino acids. Written as DNA, the CDR3 is TGCAGCGTTGGAGTAGGACCGGGGTCGATACGCAATGAGCAGTTCTTC. Residues: CSVGVGPGSIRNEQFF.

The rearrangement joins TRBV15 to TRBJ1-2, with 7 bases fitting TRBD1. V shed 5 bases and J 6 bases; nucleotides not matched to a gene: 15. Germline CDR1 LNHNV, CDR2 YYDKDF (reference sequence). CDR3 length: 16 residues. CDR3 sequence: CATSAYHMTGSDGYTF. In nucleotides, the CDR3 is TGTGCCACCAGCGCCTACCATATGACAGGGTCGGATGGCTACACCTTC.

This clone was observed once. This sequence joins TRBV5-1 and TRBJ2-3, with 7 bases that match TRBD2. Looked up from germline, CDR1 is SGHRS and CDR2 is YFSETQ. This CDR3 spans 19 amino acids. V lost 4 bases, J lost 1 base, and 18 bases stayed unmatched. The CDR3 coding sequence is TGCGCCAGCAGCGTTCAACCGGCACGTTCTAGCGGAGGCACAGATACGCAGTATTTT. Its protein product is CASSVQPARSSGGTDTQYF.

A remark on this clone: Other nucleotide sequences from this sample produce the same CDR3. The V call is TRBV28, the J call TRBJ2-6; 8 positions agree with TRBD2. With V trimmed by 5 bases and J by 1 base, 1 base remained unmatched. CDR1 and CDR2 from the germline V gene are MDHEN and SYDVKM. The CDR3 has 15 amino acids. Written as DNA, the CDR3 is TGTGCCAGCAGTCCGGGGGGGTCTGGGGCCAACGTCCTGACTTTC. It yields the protein CASSPGGSGANVLTF.

The rearrangement links TRBV28 to TRBJ2-5; 10 bases fit TRBD2. The CDR3 contains 14 residues. Germline CDR1 reads MDHEN; CDR2 reads SYDVKM. The V gene end was trimmed by 8 bases and the J gene end by 5 bases; junction bases not matched to a gene: 8. The CDR3 DNA is TGTGCCAGCGGCCAAGCGGGGGGGGTTGAGACCCAGTACTTC. This codes for CASGQAGGVETQYF. Complete variable domain (other parts from reference TRBV28 and TRBJ2-5): DVKVTQSSRYLVKRTGEKVFLECVQDMDHENMFWYRQDPGLGLRLIYFSYDVKMKEKGDIPEGYSVSREKKERFSLILESASTNQTSMYLCASGQAGGVETQYFGPGTRLLVL.

The chain joins TRBV28 to TRBJ2-3, with TRBD2 identical over 13 bases. Trimming removed 5 bases from V and 10 bases from J; junction bases left unmatched: 3. The V gene's germline CDR1 is MDHEN and CDR2 SYDVKM. This CDR3 comprises 13 residues. This CDR3 is CASSETSGRSQYF. The CDR3 coding sequence is TGTGCCAGCAGTGAGACTAGCGGGAGGTCGCAGTATTTT.

The rearrangement links TRBV13 to TRBJ2-3; TRBD2 matches at 7 bases. The V and J ends lost 4 bases and 1 base, in that order; junction bases with no gene match: 14. CDR3 length: 18 residues. Germline CDR1 is PRHDT and CDR2 is FYEKMQ (reference sequence). CDR3 sequence reads: CASSSNSGAVPGTDTQYF. The CDR3 coding sequence is TGTGCCAGCAGCTCGAACAGCGGGGCGGTCCCGGGCACAGATACGCAGTATTTT.

The V and J genes are TRBV5-1 and TRBJ2-7; the match to TRBD2 covers 9 bases. This CDR3 contains 14 residues. Germline V CDR1 and CDR2: SGHRS, YFSETQ. Trimming at V came to 3 bases and at J to 7 bases, leaving 8 bases not matched to a gene. The CDR3 loop reads CASSSSGEVGEQYF. Written as DNA, the CDR3 is TGCGCCAGCAGCTCTAGCGGGGAGGTGGGTGAGCAGTACTTC.

This rearrangement joins TRBV28 to TRBJ2-7, with D tentatively TRBD1 (5 bases). Deletions cut 2 bases from V and 2 bases from J, with 22 bases between. The CDR3 loop spans 18 amino acids. Germline CDR1 and CDR2: MDHEN and SYDVKM. CDR3 in DNA: TGTGCCAGCAGTTTACGAGTTTTTAGGGGTCGTATCCCCTACGAGCAGTACTTC. It specifies CASSLRVFRGRIPYEQYF.

The chain joins TRBV7-2 to TRBJ2-5; D remains unclear. Germline V gene sequence: CDR1 SGHTA, CDR2 FQGNSA. Between the trimmed V and J ends, which lost 2 bases and 2 bases, there was a span of 3 bases. This CDR3 is 12 amino acids long. The CDR3 region is CASSLQQETQYF. CDR3 in DNA: TGTGCCAGCAGCTTACAGCAAGAGACCCAGTACTTC.

The chain recombines TRBV29-1 with TRBJ1-2; a possible D gene is TRBD1 (5 bases). Looked up from germline, CDR1 is SQVTM and CDR2 is ANQGSEA. The CDR3 is made up of 13 amino acids. V dropped 5 bases and J dropped 4 bases, with 14 bases sitting between them. CDR3 protein: CSVPGYSGYGYTF. CDR3 sequence (DNA): TGCAGCGTTCCAGGGTATTCTGGCTATGGCTACACCTTC.

This chain connects TRBV11-3 to TRBJ2-1, with 10 positions matching TRBD1. Germline V lookup: CDR1 SGHNT, CDR2 YENEEA. The CDR3 runs to 16 residues. Germline trimming cut 5 bases from V and 5 bases from J; bases unmatched to any gene: 9. In DNA, the CDR3 is TGTGCCAGCAGCCTCTTTCGACAGGGGGCGGACAATGAGCAGTTCTTC. Amino acid sequence: CASSLFRQGADNEQFF.

CDR3 region: CASSLGWDNNYEQYF. In DNA, the CDR3 is TGTGCCAGCAGTCTCGGATGGGACAACAACTACGAGCAGTACTTC. The genes are TRBV28 and TRBJ2-7, with D possibly matching TRBD1 (6 bases). V lost 5 bases and J lost 3, with 17 bases in between. Germline V lookup: CDR1 MDHEN, CDR2 SYDVKM. This CDR3 spans 15 amino acids.

A few counts support this clone. CDR3 DNA sequence: TGTGCCAGCAGAGCAAGGAGGGACAGGGGTCACGAGCAGTACTTC. Translating it yields CASRARRDRGHEQYF. The V call is TRBV6-5, the J call TRBJ2-7; 10 bases match TRBD1. Per germline, CDR1 MNHEY and CDR2 SVGAGI. The CDR3 runs to 15 residues. V was clipped by 6 bases and J by 5 bases; unmatched bases: 10.

CDR3 in DNA: TGCGCCAGCAGCGGGGGACTAGCGGGGGGCTCCGCAGATACGCAGTATTTT. Encoded protein: CASSGGLAGGSADTQYF. The genes are TRBV5-1 and TRBJ2-3; 15 bases are shared with TRBD2. Germline trimming cut 4 bases from V and 4 bases from J; bases unmatched to any gene: 7. Germline CDR1 reads SGHRS; CDR2 reads YFSETQ. The CDR3 runs to 17 residues.

This clone was seen only once. The chain combines TRBV9 with TRBJ1-2; D remains unclear. Germline values: CDR1 SGDLS, CDR2 YYNGEE. V gave up 4 bases and J gave up 3 bases, with 16 bases separating them. This CDR3 is 15 amino acids long. The DNA for the CDR3 is TGTGCCAGCAGCTCTCAAGGGAGGGCTTACTATGGCTACACCTTC. Its translation: CASSSQGRAYYGYTF.

This clone was detected only a few times. The chain has TRBV6-1 and TRBJ1-5, with D possibly being TRBD1 (5 bases). Germline lookup yields CDR1 MNHNS and CDR2 SASEGT. The CDR3 extends over 13 amino acids. V gave up 6 bases and J gave up 3 bases, with 9 bases separating them. The CDR3 region is CASRTGVNQPQHF. The CDR3 nucleotides are TGTGCCAGCAGAACAGGAGTCAATCAGCCCCAGCATTTT.

This clone is a singleton in its sample. The chain uses TRBV6-5 and TRBJ2-1; D might be TRBD1 (6 bases). The CDR3 consists of 13 residues. The germline V gene encodes CDR1 MNHEY and CDR2 SVGAGI. The V end was cut by 2 bases, the J end by 5 bases, with 7 bases between. CDR3 amino acids: CASSYPGDNEQFF. Here the CDR3 DNA reads TGTGCCAGCAGTTACCCAGGGGACAATGAGCAGTTCTTC.

V is TRBV29-1 and J is TRBJ2-3, with 14 bases that match TRBD2. V lost 3 bases, J lost 6 bases, and 8 bases stayed unmatched. The CDR3 totals 16 residues. The germline V gene encodes CDR1 SQVTM and CDR2 ANQGSEA. CDR3 amino acids: CSVDVGTSGGGDTQYF. DNA of the CDR3: TGCAGCGTTGACGTCGGGACTAGCGGGGGCGGGGATACGCAGTATTTT.

The rearrangement joins TRBV28 to TRBJ1-2; D ambiguous. The CDR3 has 14 residues. The V gene's germline CDR1 is MDHEN and CDR2 SYDVKM. Trimming took 5 bases from V and 3 from J, leaving 13 bases between them. Here the CDR3 DNA reads TGTGCCAGCAGTGCGGGCGACGGTTACTATGGCTACACCTTC. Its translation is CASSAGDGYYGYTF.

This clone was seen only once. This CDR3 is CASSDLSGTGTYEQYF. In DNA form, the CDR3 reads TGCGCCAGCAGTGACCTTTCCGGGACAGGGACCTACGAGCAGTACTTC. The chain employs TRBV10-1 and TRBJ2-7, with 9 bases matching TRBD1. The CDR3 has 16 residues. The germline V gene has CDR1 WNHNN and CDR2 SYGVQD (reference sequence). After removal of 3 bases from V and 2 bases from J, the junction contained 8 bases not matched to a gene.

The rearrangement joins TRBV2 to TRBJ1-5; a possible D gene is TRBD1 (5 bases). The V gene's germline CDR1 is SNHLY and CDR2 FYNNEI. The CDR3 spans 14 residues. The V gene lost 2 bases and the J gene lost 4 bases, with 9 bases spanning the gap. CDR3 nucleotides: TGTGCCAGCAGTGAAAGCAGGGTGAATCAGCCCCAGCATTTT. As protein: CASSESRVNQPQHF.

This clone showed up just once. The chain links TRBV9 to TRBJ1-1, with 7 positions matching TRBD1. From germline, CDR1 is SGDLS and CDR2 YYNGEE. This CDR3 contains 13 residues. The trim removed 3 bases at V and 4 bases at J, leaving 3 bases unmatched. The CDR3 coding sequence is TGTGCCAGCAGCGGACAGGGTTCCACTGAAGCTTTCTTT. Encoded protein: CASSGQGSTEAFF.